This paragraph covers one T cell receptor beta chain sequence. This clonotype was picked up many times. What antigen it recognizes has not been identified. No qualities accompany the bases; no much larger clone lies one base away. The sample is drawn from a study of T cells in Graves' hyperthyroidism and ophthalmopathy (dated 2019 in TCRdb). Study-wide context: Peripheral blood samples were taken at the time of initial diagnosis, prior to any treatment. TCR V-J signatures able to tell the groups apart were searched for in a discovery cohort of 100 patients, of whom 43 had Graves' ophthalmopathy and roughly 57 had stable Graves' hyperthyroidism. Whether ophthalmopathy could be predicted prospectively was tested in an independent validation cohort made up of approximately 19 hyperthyroidism patients plus 17 patients who later progressed to ophthalmopathy. The roughly 91 discovery patients were randomly divided into training and test sets at a 7:3 ratio. The study also compared thyroid tissue and blood T-cell repertoires from 5 to 7 Graves' hyperthyroidism patients. Once sampling was done, hyperthyroidism patients were given methimazole at a starting dose of 30 mg daily, whereas ophthalmopathy patients were given high-dose intravenous methylprednisolone. TCR Vbeta CDR3 sequencing of some 140 peripheral blood samples (over 40 ophthalmopathy, some 75 hyperthyroidism and approximately 17 progressor patients) is reported in the paper.

The investigation overall reported the following: Sample size was not statistically predetermined, and blinding of investigators to group allocation was not performed. Blood samples also contained most of the expanded thyroid clonotypes (frequency above 0.001), which suggests that blood repertoires may reflect thyroid immune responses. Ophthalmopathy was separated from stable hyperthyroidism by a 13 V-J signature model, with around 90% sensitivity and roughly 81% specificity obtained in cross-validation and 80%/75% obtained in testing. During validation, the model predicted progression to ophthalmopathy a median of around 6 months ahead of onset, with 60% to 71% sensitivity and 72% to 80% specificity.

Graves' hyperthyroidism was defined as stable when no progression to ophthalmopathy occurred over 18 months of follow-up. Hyperthyroidism patients were newly diagnosed, with disease duration under 2 months, and aged 18 to 65 years. Any patient with an uncontrolled infection, another autoimmune disease, pregnancy or lactation was excluded. Diagnoses relied on clinical symptoms, serum thyroxine and TRAb, thyroid ultrasound and orbital computed tomography. PBMCs were separated from about 10 ml of fresh peripheral blood using Ficoll-Paque density gradient centrifugation. Total RNA was extracted using Trizol reagent, and RNA quality was assessed on an Agilent 2100 Bioanalyzer. The TCR beta CDR3 regions were amplified from RNA transcripts. The first round of RT-PCR for the TCR CDR3 was performed with the HTBI primer set and the Qiagen OneStep RT-PCR kit. A second multiplex PCR round built the libraries, followed by size selection and purification. The libraries were sequenced on an Illumina HiSeq2000 using paired-end 100 bp reads. The original methods were these. SOAPnuke was used to process the raw data, removing reads that contained adapters or uncalled bases, had a mean Phred below 15, or lacked an exact match to the constant primer or identifier. High-quality paired reads were merged with COPE v1.2.5, and unique nucleotide sequences were defined as clonotypes. MiTCR v1.1 was used to align the clonotypes against IMGT TRBV, TRBD and TRBJ reference segments. The analysis was restricted to V-J combinations with a frequency above 0.0001, which together covered 99% to 99.2% of the repertoires. A TCS score was defined as the ratio of F50 (clonal expansion) to E x V (chaos), with BLOSUM62-based TCRdist applied between CDR3 peptides within each V-J. Welch's t-statistics and random forest reduced 514 V-J features to about 13, which were used in a naive Bayes classifier (R e1071). TCRdb applied fastp at Q25 and MiXCR to the public reads, then kept only in-frame beta chains. Entries are consolidated by CDR3 protein sequence, retaining the most common genes and DNA. These V and J calls are TCRdb output, not the study's own analysis. Within this sample are 250,000 to 350,000 distinct CDR3 sequences, with roughly 15% of them counted one time only. The ten largest account for around a third of the sample.

Sequenced sample: blood. This TCR derives from a man aged 25-45 years with Graves' hyperthyroidism.

The sequenced DNA is TGCAGTGCTGGGGAACCGACCTCCTACAATGAGCAGTTCTTC. It translates to CSAGEPTSYNEQFF. The V gene is TRBV20-1 and the J gene is TRBJ2-1, with the D gene uncertain. Per the germline V gene (reference sequence), DFQATT is the CDR1 and SNEGSKA is the CDR2. V drops 5 bases and J drops 0 bases, leaving 11 bases in between. Including the terminal cysteine and phenylalanine, the CDR3 comprises 14 residues. The read is trimmed to its CDR3 DNA, 42 bases read in frame from base 1.